The 30 T cell receptor beta chains given below trace back to one sample, sequenced in a study of T cell changes during pregnancy in multiple sclerosis. The repertoire was sequenced with immunoSEQ multiplex PCR; TCRdb's copy has only in-frame clones and lacks some. The sample has tens of thousands of clones, about nine tenths seen once. Sequencing was performed on CD4+ T cells from peripheral blood mononuclear cells, taken in the first trimester of pregnancy. The source of these receptors is a female donor in good health, enrolled as a control in a pregnancy study.

This clone showed up just once. The chain employs TRBV14 and TRBJ1-6, with 8 bases identical to TRBD1. The CDR3 totals 21 residues. Germline V gene sequence: CDR1 SGHDN, CDR2 FVKESK. The junction had 20 bases not matched to a gene; V was cut back by 2 bases and J by 5 bases. For the CDR3, the DNA is TGTGCCAGCAGCCAATCGCGCCTTGCCCACAGGGGGGGGGCGCATAATTCACCCCTCCACTTT. As protein: CASSQSRLAHRGGAHNSPLHF.

The V gene is TRBV5-1, the J gene TRBJ1-1, with 7 nucleotides matching TRBD1. The germline gives CDR1 SGHRS, CDR2 YFSETQ. Losses at the gene ends were 4 bases for V and 2 bases for J; bases not matched to a gene: 8. This CDR3 contains 15 residues. The CDR3 sequence is CASSPRQGPNTEAFF. In DNA form, the CDR3 reads TGCGCCAGCAGCCCGAGACAGGGCCCTAACACTGAAGCTTTCTTT.

This clone has a single count. The chain has TRBV6-6 and TRBJ2-2; D is possibly TRBD2 (6 bases). Germline V gene sequence: CDR1 MNHNY, CDR2 SVGAGI (reference sequence). The ends were cut back, 7 bases at V and 11 bases at J, with 11 bases in the middle. CDR3 size: 11 residues. CDR3 nucleotide sequence: TGTGCCAGCATCCGCGGGGATGAGCTGTTTTTT. It translates to CASIRGDELFF.

V gene TRBV4-2 combines with J gene TRBJ1-1, with 9 bases lining up with TRBD1. CDR3 length: 14 amino acids. Trimming took 5 bases from V and 9 from J; bases not matched to a gene: 10. In germline, CDR1 is LGHNA, CDR2 YNFKEQ. The CDR3 region has the DNA TGTGCCAGCAGCAATCGACAGGGGGGAGTTAAAGCTTTCTTT. This gives the protein CASSNRQGGVKAFF.

The chain combines TRBV5-4 with TRBJ1-4; TRBD1 matches 8 bases. The germline V gene has CDR1 SGHNT and CDR2 YYREEE (reference sequence). The J segment lost 5 bases and the V segment lost 4 bases, leaving 4 bases of the junction unmatched. There are 14 residues in the CDR3. CDR3 nucleotides: TGTGCCAGCAGCCCCGGGACAGGCAATGAAAAACTGTTTTTT. Its protein product is CASSPGTGNEKLFF.

This sequence joins TRBV7-9 and TRBJ2-3; tentative D call: TRBD1 (5 bases). The CDR3 runs 14 residues. From germline, CDR1 is SEHNR and CDR2 FQNEAQ (reference sequence). Trimming took 7 bases from V and 0 from J, leaving 11 bases between them. The CDR3 loop reads CASILGASTDTQYF. The CDR3 coding sequence is TGTGCCAGCATCCTTGGGGCTAGCACAGATACGCAGTATTTT.

This clone turned up a few times. This chain connects TRBV5-1 to TRBJ2-5; TRBD2 agrees at 8 bases. Trimming cost V 0 bases and J 5 bases; bases outside gene matches: 3. This CDR3 has 14 residues. In germline, CDR1 is SGHRS, CDR2 YFSETQ. The CDR3 spells CASSLGTSSETQYF. The CDR3 nucleotides are TGCGCCAGCAGCTTGGGGACTAGCAGCGAGACCCAGTACTTC.

The V and J genes are TRBV27 and TRBJ1-2; 9 positions agree with TRBD1. The CDR3 extends over 14 amino acids. The ends lost 6 bases at V and 8 bases at J; junction bases unmatched: 10. Germline V gene sequence: CDR1 MNHEY, CDR2 SMNVEV (reference sequence). CDR3 nucleotides: TGTGCCAGCAGGGGGACAGGGCGCATGGGGGGCTACACCTTC. This encodes CASRGTGRMGGYTF.

The gene calls are TRBV7-3 and TRBJ2-3; TRBD1 agrees at 7 bases. V was clipped by 4 bases and J by 0 bases; unmatched bases: 7. The CDR3 runs 16 residues. From germline, CDR1 is SGHTA and CDR2 FQGTGA. In nucleotides, the CDR3 is TGTGCCAGCAGCTCTTCCGGGACAGCCAGCACAGATACGCAGTATTTT. Its translation is CASSSSGTASTDTQYF.

This sequence joins TRBV6-6 and TRBJ2-7; 9 bases are a match to TRBD2. From germline, CDR1 is MNHNY and CDR2 SVGAGI (reference sequence). Trimming at V came to 0 bases and at J to 4 bases, leaving 4 bases not matched to a gene. CDR3 length equals 15 residues. This CDR3 is CASSYSGGGEYEQYF. The CDR3 nucleotides read TGTGCCAGCAGTTACTCGGGCGGGGGGGAATACGAGCAGTACTTC.

V usage is TRBV7-2 and J usage is TRBJ1-1, with D tentatively TRBD1 (6 bases). Trimming cost V 5 bases and J 3 bases, with 13 bases left between them. The length of the CDR3 is 14 residues. The V gene's germline CDR1 is SGHTA and CDR2 FQGNSA. CDR3 nucleotide sequence: TGTGCCAGCAGCCCACAGGGTTTGTACACTGAAGCTTTCTTT. It translates to CASSPQGLYTEAFF.

The J gene is TRBJ2-3, the V gene TRBV6-4, with a weak D call TRBD1 (7 bases). This CDR3 contains 16 residues. Trimming removed 2 bases from V and 4 bases from J, with 16 bases in between. Germline CDR1 reads MRHNA; CDR2 reads SNTAGT. The CDR3 DNA reads as TGTGCCAGCAGTGACGATTTAGACAGGGAGGCAGATACGCAGTATTTT. Translated: CASSDDLDREADTQYF.

About this clone itself: A much larger clone lies one base from this, so it may be a read error. The chain is built from TRBV4-1 and TRBJ1-4, with 8 bases aligning to TRBD1. Germline assignment: CDR1 MGHRA and CDR2 YSYEKL. The CDR3 runs 21 residues. V trimming: 3 bases; J trimming: 1 base; junction bases outside the gene matches: 19. The CDR3 region is CASSHEPGKDRAFKTNEKLFF. The CDR3, as DNA: TGCGCCAGCAGCCACGAACCGGGCAAGGACAGGGCTTTCAAAACTAATGAAAAACTGTTTTTT.

This chain connects TRBV7-2 to TRBJ2-7; TRBD2 is a possible D gene (6 bases). The CDR3 consists of 13 residues. The germline V and J ends were trimmed by 6 bases and 7 bases, with 16 bases remaining between them. Germline CDR1 SGHTA, CDR2 FQGNSA. The CDR3 DNA follows: TGTGCCAGCAGTTTCGGGGGAGATTGGGAGCAGTACTTC. It is translated as CASSFGGDWEQYF.

The CDR3 sequence: CASSLGAGYEQYF. Here the CDR3 DNA reads TGTGCCAGCAGTTTAGGGGCCGGGTACGAGCAGTACTTC. This chain uses TRBV27 with TRBJ2-7, with D perhaps TRBD1 (5 bases). Per germline, CDR1 MNHEY and CDR2 SMNVEV (reference sequence). V dropped 2 bases and J dropped 4 bases, with 9 bases sitting between them. The CDR3 length is 13 residues.

The CDR3: CASSQEGQGAETQYF. In nucleotides, the CDR3 is TGCGCCAGCAGCCAAGAGGGCCAGGGGGCCGAGACCCAGTACTTC. The chain employs TRBV4-1 and TRBJ2-5; 8 nucleotides line up with TRBD1. The CDR3 extends over 15 amino acids. Germline values: CDR1 MGHRA, CDR2 YSYEKL. V gave up 0 bases and J gave up 5 bases; unmatched junction bases: 5.

This chain connects TRBV29-1 to TRBJ2-1, with TRBD1 as a possible D gene (6 bases). The CDR3 loop spans 13 amino acids. CDR1 and CDR2 (germline): SQVTM, ANQGSEA. Trimming pared 3 bases from V and 6 bases from J, leaving 12 bases between. CDR3 amino acids: CSVDSVGANEQFF. CDR3 nucleotides: TGCAGCGTTGACTCAGTGGGGGCCAATGAGCAGTTCTTC.

The V and J genes are TRBV30 and TRBJ1-1, with TRBD1 matching over 12 bases. V gave up 0 bases and J gave up 8 bases; unmatched junction bases: 4. Germline V gives CDR1 GTSNPN, CDR2 SVGIG (reference sequence). The CDR3 totals 14 residues. CDR3 protein: CAWSVRDRGQEAFF. As DNA, the CDR3 is TGTGCCTGGAGTGTAAGGGACAGGGGGCAGGAAGCTTTCTTT.

This clone was detected only once. This chain connects TRBV10-2 to TRBJ2-1; 7 nucleotides line up with TRBD2. The V gene's germline CDR1 is WSHSY and CDR2 SAAADI. The length of the CDR3 is 16 residues. V was pared by 3 bases and J by 1 base, with 6 bases of the junction left unmatched. The CDR3 bases are TGCGCCAGCAGTGATGCAGCGGGGAGATCCTACAATGAGCAGTTCTTC. Residues: CASSDAAGRSYNEQFF.

The chain combines TRBV14 with TRBJ2-3; D is possibly TRBD2 (6 bases). Between the trimmed V and J ends, which lost 0 bases and 5 bases, there was a span of 12 bases. The CDR3 totals 15 residues. Germline V lookup: CDR1 SGHDN, CDR2 FVKESK. As DNA, the CDR3 is TGTGCCAGCAGCCAAGAGCCAAGGAGGGGAGATACGCAGTATTTT. It codes for CASSQEPRRGDTQYF.

In this sample, this clone turned up once. This rearrangement joins TRBV2 to TRBJ2-7; 9 bases map to TRBD1. The V and J ends lost 7 bases and 0 bases, in that order; junction bases with no gene match: 7. The CDR3 consists of 15 residues. The germline CDR1 and CDR2 sequences are SNHLY and FYNNEI. In nucleotides, the CDR3 is TGTGCCAGCAAGCTACTGGGACAGGGCTCCTACGAGCAGTACTTC. Protein: CASKLLGQGSYEQYF.

This chain connects TRBV18 to TRBJ2-3, with a possible D match to TRBD2 (7 bases). Germline V CDR1 and CDR2: KGHSH, LQKENI. Trimming stripped 1 base from V and 8 bases from J, with 19 bases between. This CDR3 region has 16 residues. Here the CDR3 reads CASSPRVRGALSTQYF. As DNA, the CDR3 is TGTGCCAGCTCACCACGTGTCCGGGGGGCTCTAAGTACGCAGTATTTT.

The genes are TRBV5-8 and TRBJ1-4; 7 bases align to TRBD1. Per germline, CDR1 SGHTS and CDR2 YDEGEE. This CDR3 comprises 17 residues. The V segment lost 1 base and the J segment 4 bases; nucleotides outside the gene matches: 10. The CDR3: CASSLQGTARGNEKLFF. The CDR3, as DNA: TGTGCCAGCAGCTTGCAAGGGACAGCTAGGGGTAATGAAAAACTGTTTTTT.

V is TRBV6-1 and J is TRBJ2-7; TRBD2 is a possible D gene (5 bases). Trimming removed 5 bases at V and 3 bases at J, with 8 bases between. Looked up from germline, CDR1 is MNHNS and CDR2 is SASEGT. The CDR3 is made up of 12 amino acids. The CDR3 loop is CASSSSGYEQYF. CDR3 DNA: TGTGCCAGCAGTTCAAGCGGCTACGAGCAGTACTTC.

In this sample, this clone turned up once. The chain is built from TRBV7-8 and TRBJ2-1, with D possibly matching TRBD2 (5 bases). Germline values: CDR1 SGHVS, CDR2 FQNEAQ. The CDR3 covers 12 residues. The V and J ends lost 8 bases and 5 bases respectively, with 10 bases between them. CDR3 bases: TGTGCCAGCGATGGACTGCACAATGAGCAGTTCTTC. The encoded protein is CASDGLHNEQFF.

The chain carries TRBV7-9 and TRBJ1-2; D not certain. The CDR3 runs to 15 residues. CDR1 SEHNR and CDR2 FQNEAQ come from the germline V gene (reference sequence). V lost 3 bases and J 5 bases, leaving 16 bases between the germline ends. The CDR3 loop reads CASSFPEGTAYGYTF. DNA for the CDR3: TGTGCCAGCAGCTTTCCGGAGGGTACCGCTTATGGCTACACCTTC. The whole variable domain, filled in from reference TRBV7-9 and TRBJ1-2, reads DTGVSQNPRHKITKRGQNVTFRCDPISEHNRLYWYRQTLGQGPEFLTYFQNEAQLEKSRLLSDRFSAERPKGSFSTLEIQRTEQGDSAMYLCASSFPEGTAYGYTFGSGTRLTVV.

The chain combines TRBV7-9 with TRBJ2-4; TRBD2 is a possible D gene (5 bases). V lost 6 bases to trimming and J lost 0 bases, with 18 bases between them. CDR1 is SEHNR and CDR2 is FQNEAQ in the germline V gene (reference sequence). The CDR3 loop spans 17 amino acids. The CDR3 region has the DNA TGTGCCAGCAGTCCCACGGGAAAGGGTCTAGCCAAAAACATTCAGTACTTC. Its translation: CASSPTGKGLAKNIQYF.

J is TRBJ1-6 and V is TRBV9; the D is unclear. V dropped 0 bases and J dropped 9 bases, with 7 bases sitting between them. Germline V gives CDR1 SGDLS, CDR2 YYNGEE. This CDR3 contains 13 residues. The chain's CDR3 is CASSVDEASPLHF. CDR3 in DNA: TGTGCCAGCAGCGTAGACGAGGCTTCACCCCTCCACTTT.

The rearrangement joins TRBV11-2 to TRBJ2-5; 8 nucleotides line up with TRBD2. Looked up from germline, CDR1 is SGHAT and CDR2 is FQNNGV. The CDR3 contains 16 residues. The V and J ends lost 2 bases and 5 bases, in that order; junction bases with no gene match: 10. CDR3 nucleotide sequence: TGTGCCAGCAGCTTAACCCGGGGGGGCCCAGGGGAGACCCAGTACTTC. As protein: CASSLTRGGPGETQYF.

This chain connects TRBV6-5 to TRBJ1-3, with TRBD1 as a possible D gene (6 bases). Trimming stripped 6 bases from V and 0 bases from J, with 9 bases between. The germline V gene encodes CDR1 MNHEY and CDR2 SVGAGI. The CDR3 covers 14 residues. CDR3 region: CASREQGSGNTIYF. CDR3 nucleotides: TGTGCCAGCAGGGAACAGGGCTCTGGAAACACCATATATTTT.